The 26 T cell receptor beta chains reported below all come from one sample, sequenced in a study of shared clonotypes between healthy human individuals. Measured with immunoSEQ multiplex PCR; TCRdb has only the in-frame clones, and not every one. This table has fewer than 1 million clones, about 96% appearing once. The naive CD8 fraction comprised CD45RO-negative cells positively selected for CCR7 and excluded terminally differentiated effector memory CD45RA+ cells. What was sequenced was naive CD8+ T cells sorted from blood. The origin of the receptors is a man aged 25 to 40 in good health.

The genes are TRBV11-2 and TRBJ2-7, with 9 bases identical to TRBD1. The CDR3 totals 16 residues. The ends lost 5 bases at V and 1 base at J; junction bases unmatched: 9. Germline-derived CDR1 and CDR2 are SGHAT and FQNNGV. CDR3 in DNA: TGTGCCAGCAGCGGCCGTTGGGACAGGGTGTCCTACGAGCAGTACTTC. It codes for CASSGRWDRVSYEQYF.

The V call is TRBV7-9, the J call TRBJ2-7; D possibly corresponds to TRBD2 (6 bases). V was clipped by 5 bases and J by 9 bases, with 17 bases between them. CDR3 length: 13 amino acids. From germline, CDR1 is SEHNR and CDR2 FQNEAQ (reference sequence). CDR3 DNA: TGTGCCAGCAGCCCCCAACTAGCAGAGTGGCAGTACTTC. As protein: CASSPQLAEWQYF.

The V call is TRBV13, the J call TRBJ2-7, with TRBD2 as a possible D gene (5 bases). The V and J ends lost 4 bases and 6 bases respectively, with 10 bases between them. Germline V gene sequence: CDR1 PRHDT, CDR2 FYEKMQ (reference sequence). The CDR3 contains 12 residues. The DNA for the CDR3 is TGTGCCAGCAGCTACGGGGAGCGCGAGCAGTACTTC. Protein sequence: CASSYGEREQYF.

This rearrangement joins TRBV13 to TRBJ2-5; D unclear. V was cut by 4 bases and J by 0 bases, with 15 bases left in between. The length of the CDR3 is 16 residues. Looked up from germline, CDR1 is PRHDT and CDR2 is FYEKMQ (reference sequence). CDR3 in DNA: TGTGCCAGCAGCTCCCACCCCTCACGGAACCAAGAGACCCAGTACTTC. It codes for CASSSHPSRNQETQYF.

The V call is TRBV2, the J call TRBJ2-7; 7 bases fit TRBD2. Germline CDR1 reads SNHLY; CDR2 reads FYNNEI. This CDR3 comprises 13 residues. V shed 5 bases and J 4 bases; nucleotides not matched to a gene: 5. This CDR3 is CASSPAGVYEQYF. CDR3 sequence (DNA): TGTGCCAGCAGTCCGGCGGGGGTGTACGAGCAGTACTTC. Filled out from reference TRBV2 and TRBJ2-7, the complete variable domain reads EPEVTQTPSHQVTQMGQEVILRCVPISNHLYFYWYRQILGQKVEFLVSFYNNEISEKSEIFDDQFSVERPDGSNFTLKIRSTKLEDSAMYFCASSPAGVYEQYFGPGTRLTVT.

This sequence joins TRBV7-9 and TRBJ2-1; the D is unclear. Germline values: CDR1 SEHNR, CDR2 FQNEAQ (reference sequence). This CDR3 has 16 amino acids. Trimming took 5 bases from V and 2 from J, leaving 16 bases between them. The CDR3 here is CASSPRGDLAYNEQFF. The CDR3 DNA is TGTGCCAGCAGCCCCAGAGGAGACTTAGCCTACAATGAGCAGTTCTTC.

The rearrangement uses TRBV7-6 and TRBJ2-7; TRBD2 matches at 9 bases. There are 16 residues in the CDR3. The V gene end was trimmed by 0 bases and the J gene end by 3 bases; junction bases not matched to a gene: 6. Germline lookup yields CDR1 SGHVS and CDR2 FNYEAQ. CDR3 sequence reads: CASSLAGGRENYEQYF. CDR3 sequence (DNA): TGTGCCAGCAGCTTAGCGGGCGGGAGGGAAAACTACGAGCAGTACTTC.

A note on this clone: Other nucleotide sequences in the sample specify the same CDR3. CDR3 bases: TGTGCCAGTAGTAGCACAGGGGGTTCCTACGAGCAGTACTTC. This sequence encodes CASSSTGGSYEQYF. The chain uses TRBV19 and TRBJ2-7; 8 bases agree with TRBD1. Losses at the gene ends were 4 bases for V and 1 base for J; bases not matched to a gene: 3. Germline V CDR1 and CDR2: LNHDA, SQIVND (reference sequence). This CDR3 spans 14 amino acids.

The chain is built from TRBV27 and TRBJ2-3; 9 bases map to TRBD1. The J segment lost 2 bases and the V segment lost 1 base, leaving 7 bases of the junction unmatched. The CDR3 sequence is 17 residues long. CDR1 MNHEY and CDR2 SMNVEV come from the germline V gene (reference sequence). In DNA, the CDR3 is TGTGCCAGCAGTTTATTTGGGACAGGGACAACCACAGATACGCAGTATTTT. This codes for CASSLFGTGTTTDTQYF.

This chain uses TRBV6-6 with TRBJ2-1, with TRBD1 matching over 7 bases. Trimming at V came to 6 bases and at J to 3 bases, leaving 5 bases not matched to a gene. Germline lookup yields CDR1 MNHNY and CDR2 SVGAGI (reference sequence). CDR3 length: 14 residues. Written as DNA, the CDR3 is TGTGCCAGCAGATCGGGACAGATCTACAATGAGCAGTTCTTC. Residues: CASRSGQIYNEQFF.

The chain combines TRBV7-2 with TRBJ2-6; D not certain. Germline lookup yields CDR1 SGHTA and CDR2 FQGNSA. Trimming pared 5 bases from V and 0 bases from J, leaving 5 bases between. This CDR3 contains 14 residues. The CDR3 DNA follows: TGTGCCAGCAGCGCCCCCTCTGGGGCCAACGTCCTGACTTTC. Translating it yields CASSAPSGANVLTF.

The chain has TRBV11-2 and TRBJ2-1, with D unclear. The CDR3 has 16 residues. The germline gives CDR1 SGHAT, CDR2 FQNNGV. Trimming left V 1 base short and J 4 bases short, with 14 bases between. As DNA, the CDR3 is TGTGCCAGCAGCTTAGGACTTTCTATTCCATACAATGAGCAGTTCTTC. Translating it yields CASSLGLSIPYNEQFF.

A remark on this clone: Other DNA sequences within the sample encode an identical CDR3. This chain connects TRBV9 to TRBJ1-1; D is ambiguous. Germline CDR1 SGDLS, CDR2 YYNGEE. With 3 bases removed from V and 4 bases from J, the gap between germline ends came to 10 bases. This CDR3 is 13 amino acids long. This CDR3 reads CASSAGGGTEAFF. DNA for the CDR3: TGTGCCAGCAGCGCCGGTGGCGGCACTGAAGCTTTCTTT.

The chain joins TRBV12-2 to TRBJ1-5; the table's D call of TRBD1 was not tested on the DNA. TRBV12-2 is described as a pseudogene. The CDR3 spans 20 residues. DNA of the CDR3: TGTGCAAGTCGCTTAGCGCAGGTGACAGGGGATTCGACGGGCAATCAGCCCCAGCATTTT. Translation: CASRLAQVTGDSTGNQPQHF.

The rearrangement uses TRBV7-9 and TRBJ1-2; unclear D gene. Trimming took 1 base from V and 7 from J, leaving 13 bases between them. CDR3 length: 14 residues. The germline V gene encodes CDR1 SEHNR and CDR2 FQNEAQ (reference sequence). The CDR3 loop is CASSLGTPGSGYTF. The CDR3 DNA reads TGTGCCAGCAGCTTAGGCACCCCGGGGAGTGGCTACACCTTC.

This clone was observed once. The sample has other DNA sequences that encode this CDR3 too. The J gene is TRBJ2-7, the V gene TRBV27; TRBD1 agrees at 9 bases. The CDR3 covers 14 residues. Per the germline V gene, CDR1 is MNHEY and CDR2 is SMNVEV (reference sequence). J lost 2 bases, V lost 2 bases, and 1 base had no gene match. CDR3 bases: TGTGCCAGCAGTTTAGGACAGGGGCCCTACGAGCAGTACTTC. It yields the protein CASSLGQGPYEQYF.

The V call is TRBV29-1, the J call TRBJ2-3; D not resolved. The CDR3 is 12 residues long. CDR1 and CDR2 from the germline V gene are SQVTM and ANQGSEA. The V and J ends lost 7 bases and 1 base respectively, with 9 bases between them. CDR3 residues: CSGVGGTDTQYF. CDR3 in DNA: TGCAGCGGGGTTGGAGGCACAGATACGCAGTATTTT.

The CDR3 DNA is TGTGCCAGCAGCTCCCAGGTTAACACCGGGGAGCTGTTTTTT. The encoded protein is CASSSQVNTGELFF. This rearrangement joins TRBV7-6 to TRBJ2-2; D is unclear. The CDR3 is made up of 14 amino acids. V was shortened by 4 bases and J by 2 bases, with 8 bases between the two germline ends. Germline V gene lookup returns CDR1 SGHVS and CDR2 FNYEAQ.

The V gene is TRBV5-1, the J gene TRBJ2-5; tentatively, D is TRBD1 or TRBD2 (5 bases each). Germline loops: CDR1 SGHRS, CDR2 YFSETQ. CDR3 size: 16 residues. Deletions cut 2 bases from V and 5 bases from J, with 19 bases between. CDR3 sequence (DNA): TGCGCCAGCAGCTTTTTTCCCCAGGGAGAGGGGGAGACCCAGTACTTC. Protein product: CASSFFPQGEGETQYF. Full variable domain (missing parts from reference TRBV5-1 and TRBJ2-5): KAGVTQTPRYLIKTRGQQVTLSCSPISGHRSVSWYQQTPGQGLQFLFEYFSETQRNKGNFPGRFSGRQFSNSRSEMNVSTLELGDSALYLCASSFFPQGEGETQYFGPGTRLLVL.

Concerning this clone: A read error is possible here, since a much larger clone lies one base away. This rearrangement joins TRBV28 to TRBJ1-1; D is undetermined. Germline V lookup: CDR1 MDHEN, CDR2 SYDVKM. V gave up 4 bases and J gave up 1 base, with 4 bases separating them. This CDR3 region has 12 residues. The CDR3, as DNA: TGTGCCAGCAGTTACGCGAACACTGAAGCTTTCTTT. Its translation: CASSYANTEAFF.

The gene calls are TRBV7-8 and TRBJ2-7; D is undetermined. The CDR3 runs to 16 residues. The V gene's germline CDR1 is SGHVS and CDR2 FQNEAQ. With 2 bases removed from V and 2 bases from J, the gap between germline ends came to 16 bases. The CDR3 reads CASSLSADSWTYEQYF. The CDR3 coding sequence is TGTGCCAGCAGCTTATCGGCAGATAGTTGGACCTACGAGCAGTACTTC.

The J gene is TRBJ2-2, the V gene TRBV19; 8 nucleotides align to TRBD1. J lost 0 bases, V lost 4 bases, and 10 bases had no gene match. The CDR3 runs 18 residues. CDR1 is LNHDA, CDR2 SQIVND, per germline (reference sequence). CDR3 DNA: TGTGCCAGTAGTACCTTAACCCGGGACAGGTCGAACACCGGGGAGCTGTTTTTT. It encodes CASSTLTRDRSNTGELFF.

This sequence joins TRBV5-5 and TRBJ2-2, with a weak D call TRBD2 (6 bases). The germline CDR1 and CDR2 sequences are SGHKS and YYEKEE (reference sequence). V was clipped by 0 bases and J by 2 bases, with 17 bases between them. This CDR3 is 18 amino acids long. The CDR3 region has the DNA TGTGCCAGCAGCTTGGTCTCAGGTATTAGCGGAAACACCGGGGAGCTGTTTTTT. Encoded protein: CASSLVSGISGNTGELFF.

The chain uses TRBV11-2 and TRBJ2-7; TRBD1 aligns across 7 bases. This CDR3 spans 16 amino acids. Germline trimming cut 1 base from V and 8 bases from J; bases unmatched to any gene: 14. The germline V gene has CDR1 SGHAT and CDR2 FQNNGV. The CDR3: CASSLAWDSNWGQQYF. The CDR3 coding sequence is TGTGCCAGCAGCTTAGCGTGGGACAGCAACTGGGGTCAGCAGTACTTC.

J is TRBJ1-1 and V is TRBV4-1; possible D gene TRBD1, 6 bases. From germline, CDR1 is MGHRA and CDR2 YSYEKL. The V end was cut by 0 bases, the J end by 5 bases, with 22 bases between. The CDR3 extends over 18 amino acids. The CDR3 DNA reads as TGCGCCAGCAGCCAAGATAGTCCCGGGGGCCTCCTGGGTACTGAAGCTTTCTTT. It is translated as CASSQDSPGGLLGTEAFF.

The chain uses TRBV7-9 and TRBJ1-3, with no clear D. Germline CDR1 and CDR2: SEHNR and FQNEAQ (reference sequence). This CDR3 has 13 residues. Trimming stripped 5 bases from V and 0 bases from J, with 5 bases between. In nucleotides, the CDR3 is TGTGCCAGCAGCCCCGCCTCTGGAAACACCATATATTTT. This translates into CASSPASGNTIYF.